Presented here are 26 T cell receptor beta chains from one specimen sequenced in a study of early stage breast cancer tumors. This table comes from immunoSEQ multiplex PCR, and its TCRdb copy is limited to in-frame clones, with some not included. The sample shows around 53,000 clones, 80% to 95% of them seen only once. The sample taken for sequencing was blood. These receptors were obtained from a person between 70 and 80 years old with breast cancer.

This clone was seen a single time. V is TRBV30 and J is TRBJ1-1, with TRBD1 identical over 7 bases. The J segment lost 2 bases and the V segment lost 0 bases, leaving 9 bases of the junction unmatched. This CDR3 spans 16 amino acids. Germline V gives CDR1 GTSNPN, CDR2 SVGIG (reference sequence). CDR3 in amino acids: CAWSVRRGRLNTEAFF. In DNA form, the CDR3 reads TGTGCCTGGAGTGTACGGAGGGGGCGGCTAAACACTGAAGCTTTCTTT.

J is TRBJ1-6 and V is TRBV5-1; D uncertain. The V gene's germline CDR1 is SGHRS and CDR2 YFSETQ. The CDR3 extends over 15 amino acids. V was cut by 6 bases and J by 5 bases, with 15 bases left in between. The CDR3 DNA sequence: TGCGCCAGCACCCTTGGTGCAGGTAATAATTCACCCCTCCACTTT. Protein sequence: CASTLGAGNNSPLHF.

The V gene is TRBV30, the J gene TRBJ1-3, with D possibly being TRBD1 (6 bases). The germline CDR1 and CDR2 sequences are GTSNPN and SVGIG (reference sequence). The CDR3 is 17 amino acids. V was clipped by 0 bases and J by 4 bases, with 19 bases between them. The CDR3 here is CAWSVEIAGATGNTIYF. CDR3 nucleotides: TGTGCCTGGAGTGTAGAAATTGCGGGGGCTACAGGAAACACCATATATTTT.

V is TRBV5-1 and J is TRBJ2-7; D is ambiguous. Germline CDR1 and CDR2: SGHRS and YFSETQ. The CDR3 spans 12 residues. The V gene lost 0 bases and the J gene lost 6 bases, with 7 bases spanning the gap. The CDR3 DNA reads as TGCGCCAGCAGCTTGGTGAGTGGCGAGCAGTACTTC. Its translation: CASSLVSGEQYF.

The chain uses TRBV5-1 and TRBJ2-5; tentative D call: TRBD1 (6 bases). The CDR3 extends over 15 amino acids. Looked up from germline, CDR1 is SGHRS and CDR2 is YFSETQ. V was shortened by 4 bases and J by 7 bases, with 20 bases between the two germline ends. The CDR3 is CASSPDSHVGRTQYF. The CDR3 DNA reads as TGCGCCAGCAGCCCGGACAGCCACGTAGGGCGGACCCAGTACTTC.

The rearrangement joins TRBV2 to TRBJ2-1; maybe TRBD2 (6 bases). Germline V lookup: CDR1 SNHLY, CDR2 FYNNEI. The CDR3 spans 13 residues. The V gene lost 8 bases and the J gene lost 7 bases, with 15 bases spanning the gap. The CDR3 DNA follows: TGTGCCAGCTCCGCGGAGGGGAGGAATGAGCAGTTCTTC. Amino acids: CASSAEGRNEQFF.

The chain employs TRBV2 and TRBJ2-3, with 8 bases that match TRBD1. This CDR3 spans 14 amino acids. Germline V CDR1 and CDR2: SNHLY, FYNNEI. Trimming took 4 bases from V and 5 from J; bases not matched to a gene: 5. CDR3 nucleotides: TGTGCCAGCAGTGGGCAGGGGGCGGGAGATACGCAGTATTTT. It yields the protein CASSGQGAGDTQYF.

The gene calls are TRBV7-2 and TRBJ1-2, with a possible D match to TRBD1 (5 bases). CDR3 length equals 14 residues. Germline-derived CDR1 and CDR2 are SGHTA and FQGNSA. Trimming removed 5 bases from V and 5 bases from J, with 15 bases in between. The CDR3 nucleotides read TGTGCCAGCAGCCGGGAGGGGCTAGAATATGGCTACACCTTC. Translated, it gives CASSREGLEYGYTF. The whole variable domain, remainder taken from reference TRBV7-2 and TRBJ1-2, is GAGVSQSPSNKVTEKGKDVELRCDPISGHTALYWYRQSLGQGLEFLIYFQGNSAPDKSGLPSDRFSAERTGGSVSTLTIQRTQQEDSAVYLCASSREGLEYGYTFGSGTRLTVV.

The chain couples TRBV10-3 to TRBJ2-1; 9 nucleotides match TRBD2. Germline CDR1 is ENHRY and CDR2 is SYGVKD. The CDR3 spans 15 residues. The V and J ends lost 3 bases and 5 bases, in that order; junction bases with no gene match: 5. The DNA of the CDR3 is TGTGCCATCAGTGATGGTAGCGGGAGCCACAATGAGCAGTTCTTC. Translating it yields CAISDGSGSHNEQFF.

The V gene is TRBV2, the J gene TRBJ2-7, with 7 bases aligning to TRBD1. The CDR3 covers 13 residues. Germline CDR1 SNHLY, CDR2 FYNNEI. Trimming removed 3 bases from V and 6 bases from J; junction bases left unmatched: 5. In DNA form, the CDR3 reads TGTGCCAGCAGTGAGGTTCCAGGGGGCGAGCAGTACTTC. Its translation is CASSEVPGGEQYF.

DNA for the CDR3: TGTGCCAGTACCAATTTCGGAGGGACTGAAGCTTTCTTT. Translated, it gives CASTNFGGTEAFF. V gene TRBV19 combines with J gene TRBJ1-1; D remains unclear. Germline lookup yields CDR1 LNHDA and CDR2 SQIVND (reference sequence). The CDR3 totals 13 residues. V lost 7 bases and J 5 bases, leaving 14 bases between the germline ends.

This chain connects TRBV14 to TRBJ1-6, with D possibly TRBD1 on 6 matching bases. The CDR3 extends over 15 amino acids. The V end was cut by 4 bases, the J end by 7 bases, with 14 bases between. The germline CDR1 and CDR2 sequences are SGHDN and FVKESK. The CDR3 region is CASSPSNRGNSPLHF. The DNA of the CDR3 is TGTGCCAGCAGCCCATCGAATAGGGGGAATTCACCCCTCCACTTT.

This rearrangement joins TRBV2 to TRBJ1-5; no definite D call. The length of the CDR3 is 14 residues. V was pared by 4 bases and J by 6 bases, with 13 bases between. From germline, CDR1 is SNHLY and CDR2 FYNNEI. The CDR3 bases are TGTGCCAGCAGTGCGATCTCCGGGAGTCAGCCCCAGCATTTT. Encoded protein: CASSAISGSQPQHF.

The chain employs TRBV5-1 and TRBJ2-5; 15 bases map to TRBD2. Looked up from germline, CDR1 is SGHRS and CDR2 is YFSETQ. CDR3 length: 16 amino acids. The V gene end was trimmed by 4 bases and the J gene end by 2 bases; junction bases not matched to a gene: 3. In nucleotides, the CDR3 is TGCGCCAGCAGCACCGGGACTAGCGGGAGGCAAGAGACCCAGTACTTC. Amino acid sequence: CASSTGTSGRQETQYF. Full variable domain (rest looked up from reference TRBV5-1 and TRBJ2-5): KAGVTQTPRYLIKTRGQQVTLSCSPISGHRSVSWYQQTPGQGLQFLFEYFSETQRNKGNFPGRFSGRQFSNSRSEMNVSTLELGDSALYLCASSTGTSGRQETQYFGPGTRLLVL.

This sequence joins TRBV5-5 and TRBJ1-2; 7 positions match TRBD1. J lost 3 bases, V lost 0 bases, and 5 bases had no gene match. CDR1 is SGHKS and CDR2 is YYEKEE in the germline V gene (reference sequence). The CDR3 is 15 amino acids. The CDR3 DNA is TGTGCCAGCAGCTTGGCGACAGGGTCCGACTATGGCTACACCTTC. Its translation is CASSLATGSDYGYTF.

In this sample, this clone turned up a few times. CDR3 residues: CAIASGSRQTQYF. CDR3 in DNA: TGTGCCATCGCGTCCGGGAGTAGACAGACCCAGTACTTC. The chain couples TRBV18 to TRBJ2-5; possibly TRBD2 for D (6 bases). This CDR3 has 13 amino acids. Germline V gives CDR1 KGHSH, CDR2 LQKENI. V lost 10 bases, J lost 6 bases, and 18 bases lay in between.

The chain links TRBV10-3 to TRBJ1-2; 7 bases fit TRBD1. V dropped 4 bases and J dropped 5; count of bases not matched to a gene: 4. Germline assignment: CDR1 ENHRY and CDR2 SYGVKD. The CDR3 contains 13 residues. CDR3 region: CAISGGTEYGYTF. The CDR3 nucleotides are TGTGCCATCAGTGGCGGGACAGAGTATGGCTACACCTTC.

The rearrangement links TRBV15 to TRBJ2-7, with TRBD1 matching over 7 bases. Germline V gene sequence: CDR1 LNHNV, CDR2 YYDKDF (reference sequence). The CDR3 covers 16 residues. The V segment lost 5 bases and the J segment 6 bases; nucleotides outside the gene matches: 16. CDR3 in amino acids: CATSGIWTGSSLEQYF. In nucleotides, the CDR3 is TGTGCCACCAGCGGAATATGGACAGGTTCCTCCCTCGAGCAGTACTTC. Filled out from reference TRBV15 and TRBJ2-7, the complete variable domain reads DAMVIQNPRYQVTQFGKPVTLSCSQTLNHNVMYWYQQKSSQAPKLLFHYYDKDFNNEADTPDNFQSRRPNTSFCFLDIRSPGLGDTAMYLCATSGIWTGSSLEQYFGPGTRLTVT.

The rearrangement uses TRBV12-5 and TRBJ1-3; 8 bases map to TRBD1. Unmatched junction bases numbered 8, after V lost 6 bases and J lost 1 base. This CDR3 is built from 16 residues. In germline, CDR1 is LGHNT, CDR2 FRNRAP. The DNA of the CDR3 is TGTGCTAGTGGACTCGGACAGGGCACTTCTGGAAACACCATATATTTT. It yields the protein CASGLGQGTSGNTIYF.

The chain has TRBV7-9 and TRBJ2-2, with 7 bases matching TRBD1. Germline-derived CDR1 and CDR2 are SEHNR and FQNEAQ (reference sequence). The trim removed 5 bases at V and 5 bases at J, leaving 8 bases unmatched. CDR3 length equals 15 residues. CDR3 in DNA: TGTGCCAGCAGCCGGGACAGCCTGCAGACCGGGGAGCTGTTTTTT. It encodes CASSRDSLQTGELFF.

This chain joins TRBV5-6 and TRBJ1-2, with D perhaps TRBD1 (6 bases). The CDR3 sequence is 15 residues long. The V end lost 4 bases, the J end lost 6 bases, and 19 bases lay between the germline ends. CDR1 is SGHDT, CDR2 YYEEEE, per germline. CDR3 region: CASSPPWAGENGYTF. The CDR3 coding sequence is TGTGCCAGCAGCCCGCCTTGGGCAGGGGAGAATGGCTACACCTTC.

V is TRBV7-9 and J is TRBJ1-3; the match to TRBD1 covers 7 bases. V lost 7 bases to trimming and J lost 4 bases; unmatched junction nucleotides: 7. Per the germline V gene, CDR1 is SEHNR and CDR2 is FQNEAQ (reference sequence). The CDR3 is 14 amino acids. CDR3 region: CASTQGTVGNTIYF. The CDR3 nucleotides read TGTGCCAGCACACAGGGGACGGTAGGAAACACCATATATTTT.

The chain employs TRBV7-9 and TRBJ1-2; D unresolved. Germline V gene data show CDR1 as SEHNR and CDR2 as FQNEAQ (reference sequence). Trimming removed 2 bases at V and 11 bases at J, with 12 bases between. The CDR3 sequence is 12 residues long. This chain's CDR3 is CASSLTIDGYTF. Here the CDR3 DNA reads TGTGCCAGCAGCTTAACCATAGACGGGTACACCTTC.

The rearrangement uses TRBV7-2 and TRBJ2-3; 10 bases are shared with TRBD2. Germline lookup yields CDR1 SGHTA and CDR2 FQGNSA. The CDR3 totals 19 residues. J gave up 2 bases and V 5 bases, and 16 bases lay outside the gene matches. The CDR3 loop reads CASSLRTSGPSGNTDTQYF. The CDR3 DNA reads TGTGCCAGCAGCCTCAGGACTAGCGGCCCCTCTGGGAACACAGATACGCAGTATTTT.

This clone appeared once. The chain couples TRBV5-1 to TRBJ2-5; 15 bases match TRBD2. The CDR3 loop spans 20 amino acids. V lost 0 bases, J lost 5 bases, and 14 bases stayed unmatched. From germline, CDR1 is SGHRS and CDR2 YFSETQ. The CDR3 loop is CASSLVPGLAGGGSGETQYF. The CDR3, as DNA: TGCGCCAGCAGCTTGGTTCCCGGACTAGCGGGAGGGGGGTCCGGTGAGACCCAGTACTTC.

The V gene is TRBV6-1, the J gene TRBJ2-3, with TRBD2 matching over 7 bases. With 1 base clipped from V and 5 bases from J, the junction kept 6 bases outside the gene matches. Germline CDR1 reads MNHNS; CDR2 reads SASEGT. This CDR3 has 15 residues. The CDR3 nucleotides read TGTGCCAGCAGTGAAGGCCTAGCGGCCCGAGATACGCAGTATTTT. This codes for CASSEGLAARDTQYF.